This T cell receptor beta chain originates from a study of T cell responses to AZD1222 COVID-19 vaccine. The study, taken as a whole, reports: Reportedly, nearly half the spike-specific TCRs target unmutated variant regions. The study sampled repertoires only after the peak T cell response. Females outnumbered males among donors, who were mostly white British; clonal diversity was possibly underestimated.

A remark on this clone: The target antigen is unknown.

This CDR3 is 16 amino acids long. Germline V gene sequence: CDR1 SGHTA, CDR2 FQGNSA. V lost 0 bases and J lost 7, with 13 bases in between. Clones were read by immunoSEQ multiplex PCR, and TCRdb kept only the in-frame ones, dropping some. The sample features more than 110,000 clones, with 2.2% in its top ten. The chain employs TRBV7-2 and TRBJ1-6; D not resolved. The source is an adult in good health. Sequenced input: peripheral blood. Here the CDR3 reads CASSLAQSVRNSPLHF. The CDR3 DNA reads TGTGCCAGCAGCTTAGCTCAGTCAGTCAGGAATTCACCCCTCCACTTT.